What follows are 27 T cell receptor beta chains derived from one specimen sequenced in a study of immune evolution from preneoplasia to lung adenocarcinoma. The table came from immunoSEQ multiplex PCR; TCRdb's copy has only in-frame clones and leaves some out. Among about 14,000 clones listed, roughly 80% were seen once. The sample comprised FFPE minimally invasive lung adenocarcinoma tissue. The receptors derive from a person between 65 and 79 years old with lung adenocarcinoma.

The genes are TRBV7-9 and TRBJ1-6, with TRBD1 matching 8 bases. J lost 9 bases, V lost 5 bases, and 12 bases had no gene match. Germline lookup yields CDR1 SEHNR and CDR2 FQNEAQ (reference sequence). The CDR3 sequence is 16 residues long. DNA of the CDR3: TGTGCCAGCAGCCTACCTGGGACAGGCGGAGGTTCACCCCTCCACTTT. Protein sequence: CASSLPGTGGGSPLHF.

CDR3 protein: CASSEGRAGLPTDTQYF. The DNA for the CDR3 is TGTGCCAGCAGTGAAGGGAGGGCAGGGCTTCCCACAGATACGCAGTATTTT. The chain carries TRBV6-1 and TRBJ2-3; D possibly corresponds to TRBD2 (6 bases). V was cut by 1 base and J by 2 bases, with 16 bases left in between. The CDR3 consists of 17 residues. The germline gives CDR1 MNHNS, CDR2 SASEGT.

V and J are TRBV2 and TRBJ2-2; maybe TRBD1 (6 bases). Germline assignment: CDR1 SNHLY and CDR2 FYNNEI. The CDR3 loop spans 14 amino acids. V lost 5 bases and J lost 0, with 7 bases in between. CDR3 nucleotides: TGTGCCAGCAGTCGACAGGCGAACACCGGGGAGCTGTTTTTT. This encodes CASSRQANTGELFF. Variable domain in full (rest from reference TRBV2 and TRBJ2-2): EPEVTQTPSHQVTQMGQEVILRCVPISNHLYFYWYRQILGQKVEFLVSFYNNEISEKSEIFDDQFSVERPDGSNFTLKIRSTKLEDSAMYFCASSRQANTGELFFGEGSRLTVL.

This clone has a single count. The chain is built from TRBV28 and TRBJ2-7; tentative D call: TRBD1 (5 bases). The ends were cut back, 6 bases at V and 3 bases at J, with 18 bases in the middle. Germline lookup yields CDR1 MDHEN and CDR2 SYDVKM. The CDR3 spans 15 residues. For the CDR3, the DNA is TGTGCCAGCAGGCTACAGGAGATCGGCTACTACGAGCAGTACTTC. Amino acids: CASRLQEIGYYEQYF.

Turning to this clone: This CDR3 is also generated by other DNA sequences in the sample. The chain joins TRBV10-2 to TRBJ1-5, with D uncertain. CDR3 length equals 14 residues. Trimming pared 3 bases from V and 4 bases from J, leaving 10 bases between. Germline CDR1 reads WSHSY; CDR2 reads SAAADI. DNA for the CDR3: TGCGCCAGCAGTGATTGGGATTCTAATCAGCCCCAGCATTTT. Translation gives CASSDWDSNQPQHF.

CDR3: CASSHGTSGSNEQFF. For the CDR3, the DNA is TGTGCCAGCAGCCATGGGACTAGCGGATCCAATGAGCAGTTCTTC. The rearrangement links TRBV5-4 to TRBJ2-1; 11 bases agree with TRBD2. From germline, CDR1 is SGHNT and CDR2 YYREEE (reference sequence). The length of the CDR3 is 15 residues. The J segment lost 6 bases and the V segment lost 4 bases, leaving 6 bases of the junction unmatched.

This rearrangement joins TRBV11-1 to TRBJ2-2; a possible D gene is TRBD2 (6 bases). The V gene lost 1 base and the J gene lost 4 bases, with 13 bases spanning the gap. CDR3 length equals 16 residues. Germline V gene data show CDR1 as SGHAT and CDR2 as FQDESV (reference sequence). This CDR3 is CASSLGRGTSTGELFF. CDR3 DNA: TGTGCCAGCAGCTTAGGCCGGGGGACGAGCACCGGGGAGCTGTTTTTT.

This chain connects TRBV27 to TRBJ2-7, with TRBD1 as a possible D gene (6 bases). Germline loops: CDR1 MNHEY, CDR2 SMNVEV (reference sequence). V was clipped by 6 bases and J by 4 bases, with 16 bases between them. The CDR3 consists of 14 residues. The DNA for the CDR3 is TGTGCCAGCAGAGATTTCCGGGACAATTACGAGCAGTACTTC. Translation gives CASRDFRDNYEQYF.

The V call is TRBV30, the J call TRBJ1-4; 10 bases align to TRBD1. CDR1 GTSNPN and CDR2 SVGIG come from the germline V gene (reference sequence). V lost 3 bases and J lost 7; bases outside the gene matches: 2. The CDR3 loop spans 13 amino acids. The CDR3, as DNA: TGTGCCTGGAGGGACAGGGGGAGTGAAAAACTGTTTTTT. This gives the protein CAWRDRGSEKLFF. Full variable domain (rest looked up from reference TRBV30 and TRBJ1-4): SQTIHQWPATLVQPVGSPLSLECTVEGTSNPNLYWYRQAAGRGLQLLFYSVGIGQISSEVPQNLSASRPQDRQFILSSKKLLLSDSGFYLCAWRDRGSEKLFFGSGTQLSVL.

This rearrangement joins TRBV5-1 to TRBJ1-4, with 8 bases that match TRBD1. The CDR3 has 15 amino acids. Germline CDR1 reads SGHRS; CDR2 reads YFSETQ. The ends lost 1 base at V and 8 bases at J; junction bases unmatched: 7. The CDR3 nucleotides are TGCGCCAGCAGCTTGACGGGGACAGGTGACGAAAAACTGTTTTTT. Translation: CASSLTGTGDEKLFF.

This clone was observed once. This chain links TRBV5-6 with TRBJ2-1, with TRBD1 matching 7 bases. CDR3 size: 16 residues. The germline gives CDR1 SGHDT, CDR2 YYEEEE. V lost 4 bases to trimming and J lost 8 bases; unmatched junction nucleotides: 15. CDR3 bases: TGTGCCAGCAGCCTGCTGTCAGGGGGATTGGCGCATGAGCAGTTCTTC. This encodes CASSLLSGGLAHEQFF.

This chain joins TRBV19 and TRBJ2-2; D remains unclear. Germline CDR1 is LNHDA and CDR2 is SQIVND (reference sequence). This CDR3 has 15 residues. V lost 7 bases, J lost 0 bases, and 12 bases lay in between. CDR3 loop: CASTIPDANTGELFF. DNA of the CDR3: TGTGCCAGTACCATTCCGGACGCGAACACCGGGGAGCTGTTTTTT.

J is TRBJ1-2 and V is TRBV5-6, with 7 bases fitting TRBD1. The CDR3 spans 14 residues. V trimming: 4 bases; J trimming: 2 bases; junction bases outside the gene matches: 5. Germline V gene data show CDR1 as SGHDT and CDR2 as YYEEEE. CDR3 sequence (DNA): TGTGCCAGCAGCCGGATACAGGGGAACTATGGCTACACCTTC. The encoded protein is CASSRIQGNYGYTF.

In its sample, this clone was seen a few times. CDR3 DNA sequence: TGTGCCAGTCTCGCAGGAGGAAACGGCTACACCTTC. Translation gives CASLAGGNGYTF. The chain couples TRBV19 to TRBJ1-2; D is unresolved. The germline V gene has CDR1 LNHDA and CDR2 SQIVND (reference sequence). The CDR3 consists of 12 residues. The V end was cut by 8 bases, the J end by 8 bases, with 15 bases between.

V is TRBV5-4 and J is TRBJ1-4; 10 bases align to TRBD1. The V gene end was trimmed by 4 bases and the J gene end by 5 bases; junction bases not matched to a gene: 5. The germline gives CDR1 SGHNT, CDR2 YYREEE (reference sequence). CDR3 size: 15 residues. The CDR3 reads CASSRGQGENEKLFF. The CDR3 region has the DNA TGTGCCAGCAGCCGCGGACAGGGGGAGAATGAAAAACTGTTTTTT.

This clone was recorded only once. DNA of the CDR3: TGCGCCAGCAGCTCGACCTACGAGCAGTACTTC. It translates to CASSSTYEQYF. V gene TRBV5-1 combines with J gene TRBJ2-7; D is ambiguous. This CDR3 has 11 amino acids. Germline assignment: CDR1 SGHRS and CDR2 YFSETQ. Trimming left V 3 bases short and J 2 bases short, with 3 bases between.

The V and J genes are TRBV30 and TRBJ1-5; unclear D gene. This CDR3 contains 12 residues. Germline V gene sequence: CDR1 GTSNPN, CDR2 SVGIG (reference sequence). V lost 2 bases and J lost 5, with 7 bases in between. DNA for the CDR3: TGTGCCTGGAGTCAGCTAGATCAGCCCCAGCATTTT. Translated, it gives CAWSQLDQPQHF.

The chain employs TRBV28 and TRBJ1-2; TRBD1 matches at 11 bases. The ends lost 6 bases at V and 8 bases at J; junction bases unmatched: 8. Germline V gene lookup returns CDR1 MDHEN and CDR2 SYDVKM. CDR3 size: 14 residues. DNA for the CDR3: TGTGCCAGCAGACGGACAGGGGGCGCAGGAGGCTACACCTTC. It is translated as CASRRTGGAGGYTF.

This clone showed up just once. The CDR3 region is CSVLPMDEQFF. The CDR3 DNA reads TGCAGCGTTTTACCGATGGATGAGCAGTTCTTC. The rearrangement uses TRBV29-1 and TRBJ2-1; D remains unclear. Germline V gives CDR1 SQVTM, CDR2 ANQGSEA. The CDR3 consists of 11 residues. V dropped 5 bases and J dropped 8 bases, with 10 bases sitting between them.

This sequence joins TRBV4-1 and TRBJ2-3, with D perhaps given as TRBD1 or TRBD2 (6 bases each). V dropped 0 bases and J dropped 3 bases, with 22 bases sitting between them. CDR3 length equals 19 residues. CDR1 MGHRA and CDR2 YSYEKL come from the germline V gene. The CDR3: CASSQEGRPSWGRTDTQYF. The CDR3 coding sequence is TGCGCCAGCAGCCAAGAGGGGAGGCCCAGTTGGGGGCGAACAGATACGCAGTATTTT.

The chain uses TRBV6-6 and TRBJ2-5, with 7 positions matching TRBD1. The CDR3 runs to 14 residues. Germline V gene lookup returns CDR1 MNHNY and CDR2 SVGAGI (reference sequence). The V gene end was trimmed by 2 bases and the J gene end by 2 bases; junction bases not matched to a gene: 2. The CDR3 loop is CASSYGTEQETQYF. The CDR3 DNA reads TGTGCCAGCAGTTACGGGACAGAACAAGAGACCCAGTACTTC.

In DNA form, the CDR3 reads TGCAGTGCTAGATTCCACGAGCAGTACTTC. This sequence encodes CSARFHEQYF. V usage is TRBV20-1 and J usage is TRBJ2-7; the D is unclear. Germline CDR1 DFQATT, CDR2 SNEGSKA (reference sequence). V lost 2 bases to trimming and J lost 5 bases, with 4 bases between them. The length of the CDR3 is 10 residues.

The chain carries TRBV6-1 and TRBJ2-3, with TRBD1 matching 7 bases. The CDR3 spans 13 residues. V gave up 8 bases and J gave up 2 bases; unmatched junction bases: 4. Germline values: CDR1 MNHNS, CDR2 SASEGT. CDR3 sequence (DNA): TGTGCCAGCTTGGGACAGATCACAGATACGCAGTATTTT. Translating gives CASLGQITDTQYF.

The rearrangement joins TRBV10-2 to TRBJ2-5; TRBD2 aligns across 8 bases. The CDR3 is 16 amino acids. Per germline, CDR1 WSHSY and CDR2 SAAADI. Trimming cost V 0 bases and J 2 bases; bases outside gene matches: 5. The CDR3 sequence: CASSESARGEQETQYF. The CDR3 DNA reads as TGCGCCAGCAGTGAGTCGGCGCGGGGGGAGCAAGAGACCCAGTACTTC.

This clone was seen once. The chain uses TRBV5-4 and TRBJ1-1, with a tentative D call TRBD1 (6 bases). Deletions cut 4 bases from V and 1 base from J, with 14 bases between. The CDR3 runs to 15 residues. Per the germline V gene, CDR1 is SGHNT and CDR2 is YYREEE (reference sequence). DNA for the CDR3: TGTGCCAGCAGCCCGAAGACAGGCGAGAACACTGAAGCTTTCTTT. The encoded protein is CASSPKTGENTEAFF.

J is TRBJ2-7 and V is TRBV18; D not resolved. The CDR3 is 16 residues long. Germline V gives CDR1 KGHSH, CDR2 LQKENI. Trimming pared 0 bases from V and 1 base from J, leaving 13 bases between. CDR3 nucleotide sequence: TGTGCCAGCTCACCACCAAATACAGCAACGTCCTACGAGCAGTACTTC. Its translation is CASSPPNTATSYEQYF.

The chain uses TRBV18 and TRBJ2-5, with TRBD2 identical over 11 bases. Germline assignment: CDR1 KGHSH and CDR2 LQKENI. Germline trimming cut 7 bases from V and 5 bases from J; bases unmatched to any gene: 3. The length of the CDR3 is 13 residues. The DNA for the CDR3 is TGTGCCAGCTTACTAGCGGGAGATGAGACCCAGTACTTC. Amino acids: CASLLAGDETQYF. Combining the CDR3 with reference TRBV18 and TRBJ2-5 gives the whole variable domain NAGVMQNPRHLVRRRGQEARLRCSPMKGHSHVYWYRQLPEEGLKFMVYLQKENIIDESGMPKERFSAEFPKEGPSILRIQQVVRGDSAAYFCASLLAGDETQYFGPGTRLLVL.